These 32 T cell receptor beta chains were sequenced from one sample in a study of T cells in Graves' hyperthyroidism and ophthalmopathy. Researchers amplified the TCR beta CDR3 regions from RNA transcripts. When the TCR CDR3 underwent first-round RT-PCR, the HTBI primer set was used. TCRdb analysed the multiplex PCR reads with MiXCR anew, one entry per CDR3 protein. The sample includes some 570,000 distinct CDR3 sequences, 17% of them seen just once. Sequencing was performed on blood. The receptors come from a woman under 30 with Graves' ophthalmopathy.

This clonotype showed up many times. This chain connects TRBV11-2 to TRBJ1-1; D is ambiguous. The germline CDR1 and CDR2 sequences are SGHAT and FQNNGV. The CDR3 is 15 amino acids. V was cut by 4 bases and J by 3 bases, with 15 bases left in between. CDR3 amino acids: CASSSPNLGDTEAFF. DNA of the CDR3: TGTGCCAGCAGCTCACCCAACTTGGGCGACACTGAAGCTTTCTTT.

This clonotype was observed many times. The chain carries TRBV11-1 and TRBJ2-2; 7 nucleotides agree with TRBD2. Germline V gene sequence: CDR1 SGHAT, CDR2 FQDESV (reference sequence). This CDR3 comprises 15 residues. V was pared by 1 base and J by 5 bases, with 4 bases of the junction left unmatched. The CDR3 loop reads CASSLGGSETGELFF. The CDR3, as DNA: TGTGCCAGCAGCTTAGGCGGGAGTGAGACCGGGGAGCTGTTTTTT.

This clonotype was recorded at least ten times. V gene TRBV7-8 combines with J gene TRBJ2-7, with TRBD1 identical over 9 bases. V lost 6 bases to trimming and J lost 6 bases; unmatched junction nucleotides: 9. Germline V gives CDR1 SGHVS, CDR2 FQNEAQ. This CDR3 has 14 amino acids. The CDR3 reads CASSFGGQGFEQYF. CDR3 in DNA: TGTGCCAGCAGTTTCGGGGGACAGGGTTTCGAGCAGTACTTC.

The CDR3 loop is CASSRNTGRQQFF. The CDR3 DNA follows: TGTGCCAGCAGCCGGAATACGGGCCGGCAGCAGTTCTTC. This sequence joins TRBV14 and TRBJ2-1, with no clear D. The V gene's germline CDR1 is SGHDN and CDR2 FVKESK. The CDR3 is 13 amino acids. Trimming stripped 4 bases from V and 11 bases from J, with 15 bases between.

V and J are TRBV6-1 and TRBJ2-3; D gene unclear. Germline V lookup: CDR1 MNHNS, CDR2 SASEGT. Trimming shortened V by 2 bases and J by 2 bases, and 11 bases separated the two germline ends. CDR3 length: 15 residues. The CDR3 region is CASSEPAGSTDTQYF. In DNA form, the CDR3 reads TGTGCCAGCAGTGAACCGGCAGGTTCCACAGATACGCAGTATTTT.

This clonotype was found many times. This rearrangement joins TRBV6-1 to TRBJ2-7; 9 bases agree with TRBD1. The CDR3 runs 13 residues. J was trimmed by 5 bases and V by 5 bases; bases with no gene match: 4. Germline lookup yields CDR1 MNHNS and CDR2 SASEGT. The CDR3 nucleotides are TGTGCCAGCAGTTGGACAGGGGTAAACGAGCAGTACTTC. It translates to CASSWTGVNEQYF.

Of note for this clonotype: Given a much more abundant clone one base away, this may be a read error. The CDR3 reads CASSSDRETYNEQSF. The CDR3 region has the DNA TGTGCCAGCAGTTCGGACAGGGAGACCTACAATGAGCAGTCCTTC. V and J are TRBV27 and TRBJ2-1; 8 bases line up with TRBD1. Germline lookup yields CDR1 MNHEY and CDR2 SMNVEV (reference sequence). CDR3 length equals 15 residues.

This clonotype was recorded many times. V usage is TRBV30 and J usage is TRBJ1-1, with D possibly being TRBD1 (6 bases). V lost 4 bases to trimming and J lost 1 base, with 10 bases between them. This CDR3 is built from 13 residues. Germline values: CDR1 GTSNPN, CDR2 SVGIG (reference sequence). Here the CDR3 DNA reads TGTGCCTGGAATCAGGGGCCGAACACTGAAGCTTTCTTT. Translating it yields CAWNQGPNTEAFF.

Many counts were recorded for this clonotype. This chain joins TRBV3-1 and TRBJ2-7; TRBD1 aligns across 7 bases. The CDR3 runs to 13 residues. CDR1 is LGHDT, CDR2 YNNKEL, per germline (reference sequence). With 3 bases clipped from V and 2 bases from J, the junction kept 1 base outside the gene matches. Here the CDR3 reads CASSQGQPYEQYF. CDR3 nucleotides: TGTGCCAGCAGCCAGGGACAGCCCTACGAGCAGTACTTC.

Many counts were recorded for this clonotype. The V and J genes are TRBV5-1 and TRBJ2-7; D ambiguous. V gave up 4 bases and J gave up 0 bases, with 8 bases separating them. CDR1 SGHRS and CDR2 YFSETQ come from the germline V gene. CDR3 length: 13 residues. The CDR3 DNA follows: TGCGCCAGCAGCGGTGGCAGCTCCTACGAGCAGTACTTC. This translates into CASSGGSSYEQYF.

This clonotype was found a few times. The rearrangement uses TRBV29-1 and TRBJ1-1; D call uncertain. This CDR3 spans 12 amino acids. The germline gives CDR1 SQVTM, CDR2 ANQGSEA. V lost 1 base and J lost 7, with 10 bases in between. The CDR3 is CSVEVEDREAFF. CDR3 coding DNA: TGCAGCGTTGAAGTAGAGGACCGTGAAGCTTTCTTT.

In its sample, this clonotype was seen a few times. The chain has TRBV14 and TRBJ2-2; D gene unclear. V lost 6 bases and J 3 bases, leaving 5 bases between the germline ends. This CDR3 is built from 12 residues. Germline assignment: CDR1 SGHDN and CDR2 FVKESK. DNA of the CDR3: TGTGCCAGCAGACAACACACCGGGGAGCTGTTTTTT. Translating it yields CASRQHTGELFF. The whole variable domain, remainder taken from reference TRBV14 and TRBJ2-2, is EAGVTQFPSHSVIEKGQTVTLRCDPISGHDNLYWYRRVMGKEIKFLLHFVKESKQDESGMPNNRFLAERTGGTYSTLKVQPAELEDSGVYFCASRQHTGELFFGEGSRLTVL.

This chain links TRBV7-9 with TRBJ2-2; 7 nucleotides agree with TRBD1. Germline V lookup: CDR1 SEHNR, CDR2 FQNEAQ (reference sequence). The CDR3 has 14 residues. Trimming cost V 5 bases and J 7 bases; bases outside gene matches: 7. As DNA, the CDR3 is TGTGCCAGCAGCCAGGACAGGAGCAACGGGGAGCTGTTTTTT. Protein product: CASSQDRSNGELFF.

This clonotype was counted at least ten times. The chain joins TRBV28 to TRBJ2-7; D possibly corresponds to TRBD2 (5 bases). The CDR3 totals 13 residues. The germline V gene encodes CDR1 MDHEN and CDR2 SYDVKM. V was cut by 7 bases and J by 7 bases, with 17 bases left in between. The CDR3 bases are TGTGCCAGCACCCCCCCACAAAGCGGAGAGCAGTACTTC. Protein: CASTPPQSGEQYF.

This clonotype has more than one count but fewer than ten. The V gene is TRBV5-4, the J gene TRBJ2-2, with TRBD1 identical over 7 bases. CDR1 and CDR2 (germline): SGHNT, YYREEE (reference sequence). The CDR3 is 16 amino acids. Losses at the gene ends were 2 bases for V and 6 bases for J; bases not matched to a gene: 10. CDR3 bases: TGTGCCAGCAGCTTATCCCGTGGGACAGCCTCCGGGGAGCTGTTTTTT. This translates into CASSLSRGTASGELFF.

The chain links TRBV7-2 to TRBJ2-1; D is ambiguous. V dropped 3 bases and J dropped 5 bases, with 5 bases sitting between them. Germline V CDR1 and CDR2: SGHTA, FQGNSA. The CDR3 is 12 amino acids. Here the CDR3 reads CASSFLNNEQFF. The CDR3 DNA reads TGTGCCAGCAGCTTTTTAAACAATGAGCAGTTCTTC.

This clonotype has more than one count but fewer than ten. DNA of the CDR3: TGTGCCAGCAGTATCTCAGGGGGCCTTGGTGTCGGCACTGAAGCTTTCTTT. Amino acids: CASSISGGLGVGTEAFF. V usage is TRBV27 and J usage is TRBJ1-1; TRBD1 matches 8 bases. Germline CDR1 and CDR2: MNHEY and SMNVEV (reference sequence). Trimming at V came to 5 bases and at J to 4 bases, leaving 15 bases not matched to a gene. The CDR3 is 17 amino acids.

This clonotype was seen only a few times. The chain employs TRBV5-1 and TRBJ1-5; possible D gene TRBD1, 6 bases. The CDR3 totals 14 residues. The germline V and J ends were trimmed by 2 bases and 4 bases, with 10 bases remaining between them. The germline V gene encodes CDR1 SGHRS and CDR2 YFSETQ. The CDR3 spells CASSFLGGNQPQHF. CDR3 DNA: TGCGCCAGCAGCTTTCTAGGGGGGAATCAGCCCCAGCATTTT.

The chain uses TRBV20-1 and TRBJ1-5; weak D call: TRBD1 (5 bases). V dropped 1 base and J dropped 0 bases, with 10 bases sitting between them. The CDR3 is 15 residues long. Germline V gene lookup returns CDR1 DFQATT and CDR2 SNEGSKA (reference sequence). CDR3 DNA sequence: TGCAGTGCTAGAGGTTGGGGGGATAGCAATCAGCCCCAGCATTTT. Amino acid sequence: CSARGWGDSNQPQHF.

This clonotype was recorded many times. V and J are TRBV5-1 and TRBJ2-7; 8 bases are shared with TRBD1. From germline, CDR1 is SGHRS and CDR2 YFSETQ. CDR3 length: 15 residues. V was clipped by 0 bases and J by 6 bases; unmatched bases: 8. The CDR3 DNA is TGCGCCAGCAGCTTGGACGGGACAGGAGGTCGCGAGCAGTACTTC. Amino acid sequence: CASSLDGTGGREQYF. Full variable domain (missing parts from reference TRBV5-1 and TRBJ2-7): KAGVTQTPRYLIKTRGQQVTLSCSPISGHRSVSWYQQTPGQGLQFLFEYFSETQRNKGNFPGRFSGRQFSNSRSEMNVSTLELGDSALYLCASSLDGTGGREQYFGPGTRLTVT.

This clonotype was seen at least ten times. The CDR3 region has the DNA TGTGCCAGCAGCTTGGGACTAGCGGGAGTGGGATCCTACAATGAGCAGTTCTTC. It codes for CASSLGLAGVGSYNEQFF. This chain links TRBV5-6 with TRBJ2-1; 12 bases are a match to TRBD2. The germline CDR1 and CDR2 sequences are SGHDT and YYEEEE. The trim removed 0 bases at V and 1 base at J, leaving 5 bases unmatched. The CDR3 spans 18 residues. The whole variable domain, remainder taken from reference TRBV5-6 and TRBJ2-1, is DAGVTQSPTHLIKTRGQQVTLRCSPKSGHDTVSWYQQALGQGPQFIFQYYEEEERQRGNFPDRFSGHQFPNYSSELNVNALLLGDSALYLCASSLGLAGVGSYNEQFFGPGTRLTVL.

The chain combines TRBV27 with TRBJ2-7; TRBD2 aligns across 13 bases. The CDR3 consists of 16 residues. Germline trimming cut 5 bases from V and 3 bases from J; bases unmatched to any gene: 7. Per germline, CDR1 MNHEY and CDR2 SMNVEV (reference sequence). CDR3 amino acids: CASSLLTSGGSYEQYF. The CDR3 nucleotides are TGTGCCAGCAGTCTACTGACTAGCGGGGGGAGCTACGAGCAGTACTTC.

This clonotype was seen ten or more times. The chain employs TRBV3-1 and TRBJ1-2; D is unresolved. The V end lost 0 bases, the J end lost 4 bases, and 15 bases lay between the germline ends. CDR1 and CDR2 from the germline V gene are LGHDT and YNNKEL (reference sequence). This CDR3 contains 16 residues. CDR3 region: CASSQDSTASPYGYTF. Written as DNA, the CDR3 is TGTGCCAGCAGCCAAGACTCTACAGCCTCTCCCTATGGCTACACCTTC. Full variable domain (remainder filled in from reference TRBV3-1 and TRBJ1-2): DTAVSQTPKYLVTQMGNDKSIKCEQNLGHDTMYWYKQDSKKFLKIMFSYNNKELIINETVPNRFSPKSPDKAHLNLHINSLELGDSAVYFCASSQDSTASPYGYTFGSGTRLTVV.

This clonotype was seen a few times. The V and J genes are TRBV28 and TRBJ2-4, with D possibly matching TRBD1 (5 bases). The V gene's germline CDR1 is MDHEN and CDR2 SYDVKM. The CDR3 has 17 residues. Trimming stripped 4 bases from V and 0 bases from J, with 16 bases between. The CDR3 loop reads CASSSRTQELAKNIQYF. DNA for the CDR3: TGTGCCAGCAGTTCCCGAACACAGGAACTAGCCAAAAACATTCAGTACTTC.

This clonotype was recorded at least ten times. Here the CDR3 reads CASSTGQETQYF. The CDR3 coding sequence is TGTGCCAGCTCGACAGGCCAAGAGACCCAGTACTTC. The rearrangement joins TRBV18 to TRBJ2-5, with D possibly TRBD1 on 6 matching bases. Germline lookup yields CDR1 KGHSH and CDR2 LQKENI. Trimming took 6 bases from V and 1 from J, leaving 6 bases between them. This CDR3 comprises 12 residues. Full variable domain (remainder filled in from reference TRBV18 and TRBJ2-5): NAGVMQNPRHLVRRRGQEARLRCSPMKGHSHVYWYRQLPEEGLKFMVYLQKENIIDESGMPKERFSAEFPKEGPSILRIQQVVRGDSAAYFCASSTGQETQYFGPGTRLLVL.

There are many counts of this clonotype. V is TRBV7-8 and J is TRBJ2-5; no reliable D call. V lost 2 bases and J lost 4, with 14 bases in between. Germline assignment: CDR1 SGHVS and CDR2 FQNEAQ. The CDR3 is 15 residues long. CDR3: CASSLRLGVGETQYF. DNA of the CDR3: TGTGCCAGCAGCTTAAGGTTGGGTGTGGGAGAGACCCAGTACTTC.

This clonotype was picked up many times. V usage is TRBV10-1 and J usage is TRBJ1-1; TRBD1 might be the D (6 bases). The CDR3 length is 13 residues. V was cut by 4 bases and J by 5 bases, with 11 bases left in between. Germline V gives CDR1 WNHNN, CDR2 SYGVQD (reference sequence). The CDR3 here is CASSVGGATEAFF. The CDR3 DNA is TGCGCCAGCAGTGTCGGGGGGGCAACTGAAGCTTTCTTT.

The chain has TRBV27 and TRBJ1-4; a possible D gene is TRBD1 (6 bases). Germline CDR1 and CDR2: MNHEY and SMNVEV (reference sequence). V lost 10 bases and J 7 bases, leaving 19 bases between the germline ends. This CDR3 has 14 residues. In DNA form, the CDR3 reads TGTGCCACCCGCAGGGGCCTTTCTTCTGAAAAACTGTTTTTT. Translating it yields CATRRGLSSEKLFF.

The chain is built from TRBV28 and TRBJ2-5; 7 nucleotides agree with TRBD2. The junction had 10 bases not matched to a gene; V was cut back by 4 bases and J by 5 bases. The CDR3 has 15 residues. Germline values: CDR1 MDHEN, CDR2 SYDVKM. The CDR3 loop reads CASSSPSGMEETQYF. In nucleotides, the CDR3 is TGTGCCAGCAGTTCCCCCAGCGGGATGGAGGAGACCCAGTACTTC.

This clonotype was recorded many times. The chain carries TRBV11-2 and TRBJ1-2, with a weak D call TRBD1 (5 bases). The V end lost 5 bases, the J end lost 3 bases, and 19 bases lay between the germline ends. The CDR3 has 16 residues. The germline V gene has CDR1 SGHAT and CDR2 FQNNGV. The CDR3 protein is CASSPTEGNRDYGYTF. For the CDR3, the DNA is TGTGCCAGCAGCCCGACAGAGGGGAATCGCGACTATGGCTACACCTTC.

This clonotype came up a few times. Here the CDR3 DNA reads TGTGCCAGCAGCCAAGACGGGTTAAACAGGGGTTTACAGCCCCAGCATTTT. Its protein product is CASSQDGLNRGLQPQHF. V usage is TRBV4-2 and J usage is TRBJ1-5; 7 bases match TRBD1. The V segment lost 0 bases and the J segment 7 bases; nucleotides outside the gene matches: 12. The CDR3 runs to 17 residues. Germline assignment: CDR1 LGHNA and CDR2 YNFKEQ.

This clonotype was seen ten or more times. This rearrangement joins TRBV7-9 to TRBJ1-6; D unclear. Germline V lookup: CDR1 SEHNR, CDR2 FQNEAQ (reference sequence). The ends were cut back, 7 bases at V and 9 bases at J, with 16 bases in the middle. CDR3 length: 14 amino acids. CDR3 DNA sequence: TGTGCCAGCACCCCGAATGTGATGGGTTCACCCCTCCACTTT. It translates to CASTPNVMGSPLHF.